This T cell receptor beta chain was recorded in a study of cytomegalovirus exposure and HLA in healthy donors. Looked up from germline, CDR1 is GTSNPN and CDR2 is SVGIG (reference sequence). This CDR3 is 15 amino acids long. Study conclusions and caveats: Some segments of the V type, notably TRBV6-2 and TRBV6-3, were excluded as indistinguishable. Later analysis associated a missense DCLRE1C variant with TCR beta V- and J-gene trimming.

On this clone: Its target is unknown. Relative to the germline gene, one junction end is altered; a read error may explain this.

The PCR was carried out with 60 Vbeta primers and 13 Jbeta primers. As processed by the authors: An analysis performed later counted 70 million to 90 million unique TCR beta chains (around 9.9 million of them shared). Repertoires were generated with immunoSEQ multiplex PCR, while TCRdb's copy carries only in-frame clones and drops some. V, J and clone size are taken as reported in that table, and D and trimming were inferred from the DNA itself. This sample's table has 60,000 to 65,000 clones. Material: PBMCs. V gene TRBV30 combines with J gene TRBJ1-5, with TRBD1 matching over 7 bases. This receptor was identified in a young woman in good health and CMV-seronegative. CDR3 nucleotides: TGTGCCGGGAGTGTAGGGGGCAATAGCAATCAGCCCCAGCATTTT. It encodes CAGSVGGNSNQPQHF.